Listed below are T cell receptor beta chains from one sample, sequenced in a study of shared clonotypes between healthy human individuals. Using immunoSEQ multiplex PCR, the repertoire was profiled, and TCRdb retains in-frame clones only, with some absent. The sample holds 450,000 or so clones, around 77% seen once. The sample was PBMCs. The origin of the receptors is a woman aged 40 to 49 in good health. Some clones in this sample may be carry-over from other donors' samples. The CDR3 runs from the conserved cysteine through the conserved F or W. Expanded clones get a size class; other rows say once, few or many, or leave the size out.

TRBJ1-5	TRBV27	NA	CASSLGSNQPQHF
TRBJ2-5	TRBV7-9	few	CASSLPGTGEETQYF
TRBJ2-7	TRBV7-9	once	CASSFHPGAGLAGFEQYF
TRBJ2-1	TRBV4-2	few	CASSPAGGSSYNEQFF
NA	TRBV6-1	few	CASSIRRDKIYEQYF
TRBJ2-7	TRBV5-4	NA	CASSLGQESYEQYF
NA	TRBV30	NA	CAWSAGGFDDQNYEQYF
TRBJ2-7	TRBV19	NA	CASSMTRSSYEQYF
TRBJ2-3	TRBV30	many	CAWSVSGRAGDTQYF
TRBJ2-2	TRBV9	NA	CASTALEGGTGELFF
TRBJ2-7	TRBV30	NA	CAWSILFAYEQYF